These 20 T cell receptor beta chains originate from one sample sequenced in a study of blood T cell repertoires in COVID-19 (TCRdb year 2020). The library came from the immunoSEQ multiplex PCR assay. This is the immuneACCESS table as TCRdb keeps it, with only in-frame sequences that have V and J called. A part of the clones is gone; compared with another copy, unresolved V genes explain less than half, and the rest is unexplained. The sample table contains 72,000 or so clones; only one count was recorded for 75% to 85% of them. The ten largest clones take up 18% of the sample. The source material was peripheral blood. The receptors here all came from a man between 65 and 79 years old who had recovered from COVID-19.

The chain employs TRBV6-6 and TRBJ1-4; perhaps TRBD1 as D (5 bases). CDR1 and CDR2 from the germline V gene are MNHNY and SVGAGI (reference sequence). Trimming stripped 2 bases from V and 4 bases from J, with 14 bases between. The CDR3 spans 16 residues. The CDR3 bases are TGTGCCAGCAGTTACGCGCTCGGGGGGGTTAATGAAAAACTGTTTTTT. This sequence encodes CASSYALGGVNEKLFF.

CDR3 bases: TGCGCCAGCAGTCCACAGGGGGAAGGCAATCAGCCCCAGCATTTT. It translates to CASSPQGEGNQPQHF. The chain has TRBV5-1 and TRBJ1-5; 8 nucleotides line up with TRBD1. The V gene end was trimmed by 5 bases and the J gene end by 2 bases; junction bases not matched to a gene: 6. The germline CDR1 and CDR2 sequences are SGHRS and YFSETQ. The CDR3 has 15 residues.

The chain links TRBV7-9 to TRBJ2-1; 13 bases are shared with TRBD2. V trimming: 1 base; J trimming: 7 bases; junction bases outside the gene matches: 10. CDR1 and CDR2 from the germline V gene are SEHNR and FQNEAQ (reference sequence). This CDR3 region has 18 residues. DNA of the CDR3: TGTGCCAGCAGCTTAGTGCGAGAGGTGACTAGCGGGAGGAATGAGCAGTTCTTC. Residues: CASSLVREVTSGRNEQFF. The complete variable domain, with remaining parts taken from reference TRBV7-9 and TRBJ2-1, reads DTGVSQNPRHKITKRGQNVTFRCDPISEHNRLYWYRQTLGQGPEFLTYFQNEAQLEKSRLLSDRFSAERPKGSFSTLEIQRTEQGDSAMYLCASSLVREVTSGRNEQFFGPGTRLTVL.

The chain uses TRBV4-1 and TRBJ1-3, with 7 bases identical to TRBD1. V lost 0 bases to trimming and J lost 9 bases; unmatched junction nucleotides: 14. This CDR3 region has 17 residues. The germline V gene encodes CDR1 MGHRA and CDR2 YSYEKL. CDR3 coding DNA: TGCGCCAGCAGCCAAGAGACCGGGAGGGGGCCTCTAAGCACCATATATTTT. The encoded protein is CASSQETGRGPLSTIYF.

The V gene is TRBV12-3 or TRBV12-4, the J gene TRBJ2-5; 7 nucleotides agree with TRBD1. The CDR3 extends over 13 amino acids. V gave up 4 bases and J gave up 4 bases; unmatched junction bases: 3. CDR3 bases: TGTGCCAGCAGTTGGGACAGACCAGAGACCCAGTACTTC. It codes for CASSWDRPETQYF.

V usage is TRBV9 and J usage is TRBJ1-1; D possibly corresponds to TRBD1 (5 bases). The CDR3 has 14 residues. The V and J ends lost 0 bases and 4 bases respectively, with 10 bases between them. Germline CDR1 SGDLS, CDR2 YYNGEE. CDR3 residues: CASSVGGEATEAFF. The CDR3 bases are TGTGCCAGCAGCGTAGGGGGGGAGGCCACTGAAGCTTTCTTT.

The chain is built from TRBV2 and TRBJ2-5; TRBD2 might be the D (6 bases). Germline V CDR1 and CDR2: SNHLY, FYNNEI. The CDR3 runs 14 residues. Trimming took off 4 bases at V and 3 bases at J, with 12 bases between the two ends. This chain's CDR3 is CASSAQRREETQYF. The CDR3 nucleotides are TGTGCCAGCAGTGCGCAAAGGAGGGAAGAGACCCAGTACTTC.

J is TRBJ2-7 and V is TRBV21-1; whether TRBD1, the table's D call, matches the DNA was not checked. TRBV21-1 is listed as a pseudogene. The CDR3 has 17 amino acids. This chain's CDR3 is CASSTELRDRISYEQYF. CDR3 nucleotides: TGTGCCAGCAGCACCGAACTACGGGACAGGATCTCCTACGAGCAGTACTTC.

The gene calls are TRBV12-5 and TRBJ2-5; 9 nucleotides line up with TRBD1. In germline, CDR1 is LGHNT, CDR2 FRNRAP. Trimming took 7 bases from V and 5 from J; bases not matched to a gene: 8. This CDR3 has 14 residues. CDR3 region: CASALTGGRETQYF. Here the CDR3 DNA reads TGTGCTAGTGCCCTTACAGGGGGCAGGGAGACCCAGTACTTC.

The chain has TRBV5-1 and TRBJ2-2, with D possibly being TRBD2 (5 bases). Germline V CDR1 and CDR2: SGHRS, YFSETQ. With 0 bases removed from V and 0 bases from J, the gap between germline ends came to 6 bases. The CDR3 has 15 residues. The CDR3 reads CASSLAGTNTGELFF. CDR3 bases: TGCGCCAGCAGCTTGGCGGGAACGAACACCGGGGAGCTGTTTTTT.

This rearrangement joins TRBV24-1 to TRBJ1-4, with 8 bases that match TRBD1. Per the germline V gene, CDR1 is KGHDR and CDR2 is SFDVKD. The CDR3 runs to 14 residues. V dropped 9 bases and J dropped 4; count of bases not matched to a gene: 6. DNA for the CDR3: TGTGCCACCCAGGACAGGGTGGGTAATGAAAAACTGTTTTTT. It specifies CATQDRVGNEKLFF.

V usage is TRBV9 and J usage is TRBJ2-3; D not certain. CDR3 length equals 13 residues. V was clipped by 3 bases and J by 6 bases, with 11 bases between them. Germline CDR1 and CDR2: SGDLS and YYNGEE. The CDR3 DNA is TGTGCCAGCAGCGCTTCGACCGGGGATACGCAGTATTTT. This sequence encodes CASSASTGDTQYF.

The chain carries TRBV3-1 (or the pseudogene TRBV3-2) and TRBJ1-5, with D hard to call. This CDR3 has 18 amino acids. Germline V gives CDR1 LGHDT, CDR2 YNNKEL (reference sequence). The germline V and J ends were trimmed by 1 base and 2 bases, with 18 bases remaining between them. CDR3 DNA: TGTGCCAGCAGCCAAGGCGCCCCCCCGGGTATCGGCAATCAGCCCCAGCATTTT. Amino acid sequence: CASSQGAPPGIGNQPQHF.

The chain uses TRBV4-2 and TRBJ2-3, with 8 bases identical to TRBD1. Trimming cost V 4 bases and J 2 bases; bases outside gene matches: 5. Germline loops: CDR1 LGHNA, CDR2 YNFKEQ. This CDR3 comprises 15 residues. The CDR3 region is CASSPGTGVTDTQYF. The CDR3, as DNA: TGTGCCAGCAGCCCCGGGACAGGCGTCACAGATACGCAGTATTTT.

V usage is TRBV7-9 and J usage is TRBJ2-7; D uncertain. The length of the CDR3 is 11 residues. Germline CDR1 SEHNR, CDR2 FQNEAQ (reference sequence). V dropped 5 bases and J dropped 1 base, with 3 bases sitting between them. This CDR3 is CASSPSYEQYF. The CDR3 nucleotides are TGTGCCAGCAGCCCGTCCTACGAGCAGTACTTC.

The CDR3 bases are TGTGCCAGCAGTGATCACCTAGCGGGGAGGAATGAGCAGTTCTTC. It yields the protein CASSDHLAGRNEQFF. The chain combines TRBV6-4 with TRBJ2-1, with TRBD2 matching over 9 bases. Trimming removed 3 bases from V and 7 bases from J; junction bases left unmatched: 7. The CDR3 contains 15 residues. The germline gives CDR1 MRHNA, CDR2 SNTAGT.

This clone occurred a few times. The rearrangement links TRBV4-3 to TRBJ1-2, with 7 bases identical to TRBD1. CDR3 size: 13 residues. Germline CDR1 and CDR2: LGHNA and YSLEER. V dropped 0 bases and J dropped 5; count of bases not matched to a gene: 0. The CDR3 loop is CASSQEQGYGYTF. CDR3 DNA: TGCGCCAGCAGCCAAGAACAGGGGTATGGCTACACCTTC.

V and J are TRBV29-1 and TRBJ1-1; tentative D call: TRBD1 (5 bases). This CDR3 has 14 amino acids. Germline V gene sequence: CDR1 SQVTM, CDR2 ANQGSEA. Trimming took off 5 bases at V and 5 bases at J, with 18 bases between the two ends. The CDR3 protein is CSVYRLPLRTEAFF. The CDR3 DNA reads as TGCAGCGTTTACAGGCTACCTTTAAGGACTGAAGCTTTCTTT.

The table lists this clone with a few counts. The chain carries TRBV4-1 and TRBJ1-5, with D unresolved. V shed 0 bases and J shed 0 bases, with 9 bases lying between them. Germline V gene lookup returns CDR1 MGHRA and CDR2 YSYEKL. The CDR3 covers 16 residues. Written as DNA, the CDR3 is TGCGCCAGCAGCCAAGAGGAGGGAATTAGCAATCAGCCCCAGCATTTT. This encodes CASSQEEGISNQPQHF.

The V gene is TRBV6-1, the J gene TRBJ2-1, with 7 bases identical to TRBD2. The CDR3 is made up of 17 amino acids. Unmatched junction bases numbered 13, after V lost 1 base and J lost 7 bases. CDR1 and CDR2 from the germline V gene are MNHNS and SASEGT. Written as DNA, the CDR3 is TGTGCCAGCAGTGAAGTTGGCGGGAGTGTGTTGGGGAATGAGCAGTTCTTC. Protein sequence: CASSEVGGSVLGNEQFF.